Listed below are T cell receptor beta chains from one sample, sequenced in a study of control samples from healthy donors and cancer patients. This table comes from immunoSEQ multiplex PCR, and its TCRdb copy is limited to in-frame clones, with some not included. This table holds some 200,000 clones, just under 95% found once. Specimen: blood. Every receptor here comes from a man aged 18 to 29 in good health. Each CDR3 is given with its conserved first and last residue. Fields, in order: J gene, clone size, D gene, V gene, CDR3 DNA, CDR3 protein. The D gene is left open where the match is weak. Where a row states a size, it is once, few, many or the class of an expanded clone; other rows omit it.

J gene: TRBJ2-7; clone size: NA; D gene: TRBD2; V gene: TRBV9; CDR3 DNA: TGTGCCAGCAGCGTATCGTGGGGGGGGACCTGGGAGCAGTACTTC; CDR3 protein: CASSVSWGGTWEQYF
J gene: TRBJ2-7; clone size: NA; D gene: TRBD1; V gene: TRBV5-1; CDR3 DNA: TGCGCCAGCTTCCCGGGACAGGGGCGGAGAGGGTCCTACGAGCAGTACTTC; CDR3 protein: CASFPGQGRRGSYEQYF
J gene: TRBJ1-1; clone size: NA; D gene: NA; V gene: TRBV12-3/TRBV12-4; CDR3 DNA: TGTGCCAGCAGTTTTACCTACACTGAAGCTTTCTTT; CDR3 protein: CASSFTYTEAFF
J gene: TRBJ2-3; clone size: NA; D gene: TRBD1; V gene: TRBV9; CDR3 DNA: TGTGCCAGCAGCCCACAACTGACAGGGACAGATACGCAGTATTTT; CDR3 protein: CASSPQLTGTDTQYF
J gene: TRBJ2-5; clone size: once; D gene: NA; V gene: TRBV6-5; CDR3 DNA: TGTGCCAGTAATCAAGAGACCCAGTACTTC; CDR3 protein: CASNQETQYF
J gene: TRBJ2-3; clone size: NA; D gene: NA; V gene: TRBV19; CDR3 DNA: TGTGCCAGTAGTACCGGGGGGCCTCTCACAGATACGCAGTATTTT; CDR3 protein: CASSTGGPLTDTQYF
J gene: TRBJ2-1; clone size: NA; D gene: NA; V gene: TRBV12-3/TRBV12-4; CDR3 DNA: TGTGCCAGCAGTTTCGACAATGAGCAGTTCTTC; CDR3 protein: CASSFDNEQFF
J gene: TRBJ2-3; clone size: NA; D gene: NA; V gene: TRBV27; CDR3 DNA: TGTGCCAGCACGACTGGAGATACGCAGTATTTT; CDR3 protein: CASTTGDTQYF
J gene: TRBJ1-1; clone size: NA; D gene: TRBD1; V gene: TRBV7-8; CDR3 DNA: TGTGCCAGCAGCTTAGCTGACAGGGAAAACACTGAAGCTTTCTTT; CDR3 protein: CASSLADRENTEAFF
J gene: TRBJ1-2; clone size: NA; D gene: TRBD1; V gene: TRBV5-1; CDR3 DNA: TGCGCCAGCAGCCCTACCGGACAGGGCCCTCTCCGCGGCTACACCTTC; CDR3 protein: CASSPTGQGPLRGYTF
J gene: TRBJ2-3; clone size: NA; D gene: NA; V gene: TRBV7-3; CDR3 DNA: TGTGCCAGCAGCTTGAGGTCCTCGGATACGCAGTATTTT; CDR3 protein: CASSLRSSDTQYF
J gene: TRBJ1-1; clone size: NA; D gene: NA; V gene: TRBV6-5; CDR3 DNA: TGTGCCAGCAGTAGGGGGGGGAAGGGATTTGGCGCTTTCTTT; CDR3 protein: CASSRGGKGFGAFF
J gene: TRBJ1-5; clone size: NA; D gene: TRBD1; V gene: TRBV6-6; CDR3 DNA: TGTGCCAGCAGGAGGGGACAGGGGCCTAATCAGCCCCAGCATTTT; CDR3 protein: CASRRGQGPNQPQHF
J gene: TRBJ2-7; clone size: NA; D gene: NA; V gene: TRBV19; CDR3 DNA: TGTGCCAGTAGCCAGCAGTCCCTTGGCTCCTACGAGCAGTACTTC; CDR3 protein: CASSQQSLGSYEQYF
J gene: TRBJ2-3; clone size: NA; D gene: NA; V gene: TRBV5-1; CDR3 DNA: TGCGCCAGCAGCTTGTTGTCTAGTCAAGATACGCAGTATTTT; CDR3 protein: CASSLLSSQDTQYF
J gene: TRBJ2-7; clone size: NA; D gene: TRBD1; V gene: TRBV27; CDR3 DNA: TGTGCCAGCAGTTTCGGACAGGGCTCCTACGAGCAGTACTTC; CDR3 protein: CASSFGQGSYEQYF
J gene: TRBJ1-4; clone size: NA; D gene: NA; V gene: TRBV7-2; CDR3 DNA: TGTGCCAGCAGCTTAGCCGGGGCAGGGGAAACTAATGAAAAACTGTTTTTT; CDR3 protein: CASSLAGAGETNEKLFF
J gene: TRBJ1-2; clone size: NA; D gene: NA; V gene: TRBV15; CDR3 DNA: TGTGCCACCTCAATGGTGGCAATAGATGGCTACACCTTC; CDR3 protein: CATSMVAIDGYTF
J gene: TRBJ2-2; clone size: NA; D gene: NA; V gene: TRBV21-1; CDR3 DNA: TGTGCCAGCAGCACCCCCTCGATCCCAACCGGGGAGCTGTTTTTT; CDR3 protein: CASSTPSIPTGELFF
J gene: TRBJ1-3; clone size: NA; D gene: TRBD1; V gene: TRBV4-2; CDR3 DNA: TGTGCCAGCAGCCAAGAAGCAGGGGGAAGCTCTGGAAACACCATATATTTT; CDR3 protein: CASSQEAGGSSGNTIYF
J gene: TRBJ2-5; clone size: NA; D gene: NA; V gene: TRBV7-3; CDR3 DNA: TGTGCCAGCAGCTTGACTCAACAAGAGACCCAGTACTTC; CDR3 protein: CASSLTQQETQYF
J gene: TRBJ2-6; clone size: NA; D gene: NA; V gene: TRBV18; CDR3 DNA: TGTGCCAGCTCATCCGTTTTAAGTGCTGGGGCCAACGTCCTGACTTTC; CDR3 protein: CASSSVLSAGANVLTF
J gene: TRBJ2-4; clone size: NA; D gene: NA; V gene: TRBV11-2; CDR3 DNA: TGTGCCAGCAGCTCCCGAGGGTTAGCCAAAAACATTCAGTACTTC; CDR3 protein: CASSSRGLAKNIQYF
J gene: TRBJ2-3; clone size: NA; D gene: TRBD1; V gene: TRBV5-1; CDR3 DNA: TGCGCCAGCAGCCTAGGACAGGCGTATACGCAGTATTTT; CDR3 protein: CASSLGQAYTQYF
J gene: TRBJ2-7; clone size: NA; D gene: TRBD2; V gene: TRBV5-1; CDR3 DNA: TGCGCCAGCAGCCCGGGACTAGCGATGGCCTACGAGCAGTACTTC; CDR3 protein: CASSPGLAMAYEQYF
J gene: TRBJ2-4; clone size: once; D gene: NA; V gene: TRBV2; CDR3 DNA: TGTGCCAGCAGTCCCCGCGCAGGGATATTGGACAAAAACATTCAGTACTTC; CDR3 protein: CASSPRAGILDKNIQYF
J gene: TRBJ2-2; clone size: NA; D gene: NA; V gene: TRBV24-1; CDR3 DNA: TGTGCCATCAGGGAGGAGCTGTTTTTT; CDR3 protein: CAIREELFF
J gene: TRBJ2-5; clone size: once; D gene: NA; V gene: TRBV2; CDR3 DNA: TGTGCCAGCCCATCCCCTAGCGTGCAAGAGACCCAGTACTTC; CDR3 protein: CASPSPSVQETQYF
J gene: TRBJ2-5; clone size: NA; D gene: TRBD1; V gene: TRBV19; CDR3 DNA: TGTGCCAGTAGTAGTGGGGACAGGTACCAAGAGACCCAGTACTTC; CDR3 protein: CASSSGDRYQETQYF
J gene: TRBJ1-5; clone size: NA; D gene: TRBD1; V gene: TRBV6-5; CDR3 DNA: TGTGCCAGCAGTTACGAACCGCAGGGGGCTTGGCAGCCCCAGCATTTT; CDR3 protein: CASSYEPQGAWQPQHF
J gene: TRBJ1-4; clone size: NA; D gene: TRBD1; V gene: TRBV5-1; CDR3 DNA: TGCGCCAGCAGGATACAGGGGGAATGGGAAAAACTGTTTTTT; CDR3 protein: CASRIQGEWEKLFF
J gene: TRBJ2-5; clone size: NA; D gene: NA; V gene: TRBV19; CDR3 DNA: TGTGCCAGTAGTATCGGGTCAGGGTTTTTAGTAGAGACCCAGTACTTC; CDR3 protein: CASSIGSGFLVETQYF
J gene: TRBJ1-2; clone size: NA; D gene: TRBD1; V gene: TRBV5-1; CDR3 DNA: TGCGCCAGCAGCTCTGGGACAGGGGGCGGCTATGGCTACACCTTC; CDR3 protein: CASSSGTGGGYGYTF
J gene: TRBJ2-1; clone size: NA; D gene: TRBD2; V gene: TRBV7-9; CDR3 DNA: TGTGCCAGCAGCTTAGTTCTAGCGGGGGGTGGAGAGCAGTTCTTC; CDR3 protein: CASSLVLAGGGEQFF
J gene: TRBJ1-4; clone size: NA; D gene: TRBD1; V gene: TRBV5-6; CDR3 DNA: TGTGCCAGCAGCTCGACAGGGGGCGATGAAAAACTGTTTTTT; CDR3 protein: CASSSTGGDEKLFF
J gene: TRBJ2-2; clone size: NA; D gene: TRBD2; V gene: TRBV7-9; CDR3 DNA: TGTGCCAGCAGCGGGGGACTAGCGGGGTACACCGGGGAGCTGTTTTTT; CDR3 protein: CASSGGLAGYTGELFF
J gene: TRBJ2-5; clone size: NA; D gene: TRBD1; V gene: TRBV14; CDR3 DNA: TGTGCCAGCAGCCTGACAGGGAGTAAGACCCAGTACTTC; CDR3 protein: CASSLTGSKTQYF
J gene: TRBJ2-7; clone size: NA; D gene: NA; V gene: TRBV9; CDR3 DNA: TGTGCCAGCAGCCCCCAGACGAACCTCGGGTTCGAGCAGTACTTC; CDR3 protein: CASSPQTNLGFEQYF
J gene: TRBJ1-1; clone size: NA; D gene: NA; V gene: TRBV5-1; CDR3 DNA: TGCGCCAGCAGCTTGTTTGACACAGAGAACACTGAAGCTTTCTTT; CDR3 protein: CASSLFDTENTEAFF
J gene: TRBJ2-7; clone size: NA; D gene: TRBD2; V gene: TRBV6-6; CDR3 DNA: TGTGCCAGCATGGGGGGGGGACTTTACGAGCAGTACTTC; CDR3 protein: CASMGGGLYEQYF
J gene: TRBJ1-2; clone size: NA; D gene: TRBD1; V gene: TRBV14; CDR3 DNA: TGTGCCAGCAGGCCGAGACAGGGTGGGGACACCTTC; CDR3 protein: CASRPRQGGDTF
J gene: TRBJ1-1; clone size: once; D gene: NA; V gene: TRBV5-1; CDR3 DNA: TGCGCCAGCAGCTTGGTAATGGGGTCCACGGGCACTGAAGCTTTCTTT; CDR3 protein: CASSLVMGSTGTEAFF
J gene: TRBJ1-3; clone size: NA; D gene: NA; V gene: TRBV5-5; CDR3 DNA: TGTGCCAGCAGCCAGACAGGAGGTGGAAACACCATATATTTT; CDR3 protein: CASSQTGGGNTIYF
J gene: TRBJ2-3; clone size: NA; D gene: TRBD1; V gene: TRBV6-1; CDR3 DNA: TGTGCCAGCAGTGAAATCTGGCAGGGGGCTATTAGAGATACGCAGTATTTT; CDR3 protein: CASSEIWQGAIRDTQYF
J gene: TRBJ2-1; clone size: once; D gene: TRBD1; V gene: TRBV5-1; CDR3 DNA: TGCGCCAGCAGCACAAGGACAGGGGGCGATGGGCAGTTCTTC; CDR3 protein: CASSTRTGGDGQFF
J gene: TRBJ2-7; clone size: NA; D gene: NA; V gene: TRBV30; CDR3 DNA: TGTGCCTGGAGTGAGGACGGCTCCTACGAGCAGTACTTC; CDR3 protein: CAWSEDGSYEQYF
J gene: TRBJ2-3; clone size: NA; D gene: NA; V gene: TRBV12-3/TRBV12-4; CDR3 DNA: TGTGCCAGCAGTTTTCGCGGAGGGGATACGCAGTATTTT; CDR3 protein: CASSFRGGDTQYF
J gene: TRBJ1-1; clone size: NA; D gene: NA; V gene: TRBV6-1; CDR3 DNA: TGTGCCAGCAGTGAAGTTGACACTGAAGCTTTCTTT; CDR3 protein: CASSEVDTEAFF
J gene: TRBJ1-2; clone size: NA; D gene: TRBD1; V gene: TRBV11-2; CDR3 DNA: TGTGCCAGCAGCTTACAAGGGGGCGCGAACTATGGCTACACCTTC; CDR3 protein: CASSLQGGANYGYTF
J gene: TRBJ1-1; clone size: once; D gene: TRBD1; V gene: TRBV7-2; CDR3 DNA: TGTGCCAGCAGCTCCCGACAGGGGTACACTGAAGCTTTCTTT; CDR3 protein: CASSSRQGYTEAFF
J gene: TRBJ2-3; clone size: NA; D gene: NA; V gene: TRBV19; CDR3 DNA: TGTGCCAGTAGTATTCGGCGGGGCAAGACAGATACGCAGTATTTT; CDR3 protein: CASSIRRGKTDTQYF
J gene: TRBJ2-5; clone size: NA; D gene: TRBD1; V gene: TRBV14; CDR3 DNA: TGTGCCAGCAGCCCCGGGACAGGGGGCGGGGAGACCCAGTACTTC; CDR3 protein: CASSPGTGGGETQYF
J gene: TRBJ1-2; clone size: NA; D gene: TRBD1; V gene: TRBV15; CDR3 DNA: TGTGCCACCAGCAGAGGTGGGACAGGGATCTATGGCTACACCTTC; CDR3 protein: CATSRGGTGIYGYTF
J gene: TRBJ1-2; clone size: NA; D gene: NA; V gene: TRBV5-4; CDR3 DNA: TGTGCCAGCAGCTTGGGCGACAGACAGGCTATTAACTATGGCTACACCTTC; CDR3 protein: CASSLGDRQAINYGYTF
J gene: TRBJ2-1; clone size: NA; D gene: NA; V gene: TRBV18; CDR3 DNA: TGTGCCAGCTCACCCGACATGTACAATGAGCAGTTCTTC; CDR3 protein: CASSPDMYNEQFF
J gene: TRBJ2-3; clone size: NA; D gene: NA; V gene: TRBV4-1; CDR3 DNA: TGCGCCAGCAGCCAAGTAAGAATGTCGGGGGGCGCAGCAGATACGCAGTATTTT; CDR3 protein: CASSQVRMSGGAADTQYF
J gene: TRBJ2-7; clone size: NA; D gene: NA; V gene: TRBV3-1/TRBV3-2; CDR3 DNA: TGTGCCAGCAGCCAAGATCGGCTTCAATACGAGCAGTACTTC; CDR3 protein: CASSQDRLQYEQYF